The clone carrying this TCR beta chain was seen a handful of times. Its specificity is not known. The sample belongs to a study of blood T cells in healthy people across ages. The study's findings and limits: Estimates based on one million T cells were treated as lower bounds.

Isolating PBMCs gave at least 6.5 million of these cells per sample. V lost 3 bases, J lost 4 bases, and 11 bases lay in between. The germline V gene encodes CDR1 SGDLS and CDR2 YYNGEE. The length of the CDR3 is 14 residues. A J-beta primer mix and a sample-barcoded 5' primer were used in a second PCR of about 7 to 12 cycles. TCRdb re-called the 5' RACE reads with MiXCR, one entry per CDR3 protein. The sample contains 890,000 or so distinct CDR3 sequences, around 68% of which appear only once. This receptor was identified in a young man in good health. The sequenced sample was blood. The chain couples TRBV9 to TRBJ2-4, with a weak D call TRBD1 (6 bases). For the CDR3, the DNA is TGTGCCAGCAGCGCAGGGGTAGCTAAAAACATTCAGTACTTC. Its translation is CASSAGVAKNIQYF.